Below are 29 T cell receptor beta chains sequenced from a single sample in a study of T cells in tuberculosis. TCRdb's copy holds only in-frame clones and misses some; the assay was immunoSEQ multiplex PCR. This table holds about 36,000 clones, roughly 93% found once. The sample comprised PBMCs. These receptors were taken from a donor aged 10-29 years with latent tuberculosis or without tuberculosis infection.

This chain joins TRBV5-6 and TRBJ1-6; the D is unclear. The germline gives CDR1 SGHDT, CDR2 YYEEEE. This CDR3 spans 13 amino acids. Trimming removed 4 bases from V and 7 bases from J, with 9 bases in between. As DNA, the CDR3 is TGTGCCAGCAGCCCGGGCGGGAATTCACCCCTCCACTTT. Translation gives CASSPGGNSPLHF.

A single count supports this clone. The chain combines TRBV5-6 with TRBJ1-1, with 7 bases fitting TRBD1. Germline V lookup: CDR1 SGHDT, CDR2 YYEEEE. The CDR3 totals 12 residues. V trimming: 4 bases; J trimming: 7 bases; junction bases outside the gene matches: 4. CDR3 region: CASSLNRGEAFF. The CDR3 DNA is TGTGCCAGCAGCCTTAACAGGGGTGAAGCTTTCTTT. The whole variable domain, remainder taken from reference TRBV5-6 and TRBJ1-1, is DAGVTQSPTHLIKTRGQQVTLRCSPKSGHDTVSWYQQALGQGPQFIFQYYEEEERQRGNFPDRFSGHQFPNYSSELNVNALLLGDSALYLCASSLNRGEAFFGQGTRLTVV.

This clone was found once. The genes are TRBV29-1 and TRBJ1-1; 7 bases fit TRBD1. Germline-derived CDR1 and CDR2 are SQVTM and ANQGSEA. Unmatched junction bases numbered 6, after V lost 3 bases and J lost 2 bases. The CDR3 runs 14 residues. The CDR3 here is CSVEVTGDNTEAFF. For the CDR3, the DNA is TGCAGCGTTGAGGTTACAGGGGATAACACTGAAGCTTTCTTT.

The rearrangement joins TRBV10-3 to TRBJ2-7; 10 nucleotides agree with TRBD1. Trimming cost V 6 bases and J 7 bases; bases outside gene matches: 12. The germline CDR1 and CDR2 sequences are ENHRY and SYGVKD. The CDR3 sequence is 15 residues long. CDR3: CAISSAGTGVGEQYF. The CDR3 region has the DNA TGTGCCATCAGCTCGGCCGGGACAGGGGTAGGTGAGCAGTACTTC.

The chain is built from TRBV5-8 and TRBJ1-2; 7 nucleotides line up with TRBD1. The germline gives CDR1 SGHTS, CDR2 YDEGEE. The CDR3 length is 12 residues. Trimming removed 4 bases from V and 8 bases from J; junction bases left unmatched: 5. The CDR3 loop reads CASSPRGHGYTF. CDR3 sequence (DNA): TGTGCCAGCAGCCCTAGGGGGCACGGCTACACCTTC.

The CDR3 loop is CAISPGSYEQYF. The CDR3 nucleotides read TGTGCCATCAGTCCCGGGTCCTACGAGCAGTACTTC. The V gene is TRBV10-3, the J gene TRBJ2-7; D call uncertain. Germline-derived CDR1 and CDR2 are ENHRY and SYGVKD. V was clipped by 5 bases and J by 1 base, with 6 bases between them. The CDR3 consists of 12 residues.

The chain employs TRBV14 and TRBJ2-3; 10 bases fit TRBD2. V shed 1 base, J shed 2 bases, and the junction held 15 bases outside the gene matches. The germline gives CDR1 SGHDN, CDR2 FVKESK. This CDR3 has 20 residues. CDR3 amino acids: CASSQVFLAGVHFSTDTQYF. The CDR3 nucleotides are TGTGCCAGCAGCCAAGTCTTCCTAGCGGGGGTCCACTTCTCCACAGATACGCAGTATTTT.

The chain has TRBV7-8 and TRBJ2-6, with TRBD1 matching 7 bases. Trimming removed 8 bases from V and 2 bases from J; junction bases left unmatched: 6. Germline-derived CDR1 and CDR2 are SGHVS and FQNEAQ. The CDR3 runs to 15 residues. The CDR3 protein is CASWDSSAGANVLTF. DNA of the CDR3: TGTGCCAGCTGGGACAGCTCGGCTGGGGCCAACGTCCTGACTTTC.

CDR3 in amino acids: CASSLEFAGNTEAFF. Here the CDR3 DNA reads TGTGCCAGCAGCTTAGAATTTGCAGGGAACACTGAAGCTTTCTTT. This chain connects TRBV11-2 to TRBJ1-1; D uncertain. Between the trimmed V and J ends, which lost 0 bases and 1 base, there was a span of 9 bases. Germline CDR1 is SGHAT and CDR2 is FQNNGV. The length of the CDR3 is 15 residues.

The chain is built from TRBV6-1 and TRBJ1-3, with D possibly TRBD1 on 5 matching bases. The V gene lost 3 bases and the J gene lost 2 bases, with 11 bases spanning the gap. This CDR3 has 15 amino acids. Germline V gives CDR1 MNHNS, CDR2 SASEGT. In nucleotides, the CDR3 is TGTGCCAGCAGTGAGTCAGGGTCTCCTGGAAACACCATATATTTT. Protein sequence: CASSESGSPGNTIYF.

The chain recombines TRBV5-1 with TRBJ1-4; 10 bases agree with TRBD1. The CDR3 is 15 residues long. Germline V gives CDR1 SGHRS, CDR2 YFSETQ. V shed 5 bases and J 6 bases; nucleotides not matched to a gene: 7. The CDR3 nucleotides read TGCGCCAGCAGAGATTGGGACAGGGGCTATGAAAAACTGTTTTTT. As protein: CASRDWDRGYEKLFF. Variable domain in full (rest from reference TRBV5-1 and TRBJ1-4): KAGVTQTPRYLIKTRGQQVTLSCSPISGHRSVSWYQQTPGQGLQFLFEYFSETQRNKGNFPGRFSGRQFSNSRSEMNVSTLELGDSALYLCASRDWDRGYEKLFFGSGTQLSVL.

The chain couples TRBV19 to TRBJ1-4; 7 bases are a match to TRBD1. The CDR3 is made up of 14 amino acids. Trimming at V came to 4 bases and at J to 8 bases, leaving 7 bases not matched to a gene. Germline CDR1 is LNHDA and CDR2 is SQIVND (reference sequence). CDR3: CASSRQGRSEKLFF. The CDR3 bases are TGTGCCAGTAGTAGACAGGGCCGAAGCGAAAAACTGTTTTTT.

V gene TRBV28 combines with J gene TRBJ1-2; D is perhaps TRBD1 (6 bases). V lost 8 bases to trimming and J lost 3 bases, with 16 bases between them. Germline V gives CDR1 MDHEN, CDR2 SYDVKM. The length of the CDR3 is 14 residues. The chain's CDR3 is CASHTGRGYYGYTF. CDR3 bases: TGTGCCAGCCATACAGGGAGAGGGTACTATGGCTACACCTTC.

This sequence joins TRBV30 and TRBJ1-1; tentatively, D is TRBD1 (5 bases). The CDR3 is made up of 13 amino acids. V was pared by 3 bases and J by 2 bases, with 10 bases between. CDR1 and CDR2 (germline): GTSNPN, SVGIG (reference sequence). This CDR3 reads CAWSGGGNTEAFF. The CDR3 region has the DNA TGTGCCTGGAGCGGGGGAGGTAACACTGAAGCTTTCTTT.

The rearrangement joins TRBV5-6 to TRBJ2-3; no firm D call. V was shortened by 1 base and J by 3 bases, with 6 bases between the two germline ends. The CDR3 has 13 amino acids. CDR1 and CDR2 (germline): SGHDT, YYEEEE. CDR3 sequence: CASSLPRTDTQYF. CDR3 nucleotide sequence: TGTGCCAGCAGCTTGCCCCGGACAGATACGCAGTATTTT.

The V and J genes are TRBV29-1 and TRBJ1-1; 7 bases align to TRBD1. The V segment lost 2 bases and the J segment 2 bases; nucleotides outside the gene matches: 2. The CDR3 sequence is 13 residues long. Germline CDR1 and CDR2: SQVTM and ANQGSEA. The CDR3 DNA reads TGCAGCGTTGAAATAGGGGGCAACACTGAAGCTTTCTTT. It is translated as CSVEIGGNTEAFF.

The chain uses TRBV6-1 and TRBJ2-7; D uncertain. CDR1 is MNHNS, CDR2 SASEGT, per germline. The CDR3 length is 15 residues. Deletions cut 7 bases from V and 7 bases from J, with 23 bases between. CDR3 in amino acids: CASNLPRTSFDEQYF. For the CDR3, the DNA is TGTGCCAGCAACCTACCGAGAACCTCCTTCGATGAGCAGTACTTC.

This clone was detected only once. The chain is built from TRBV15 and TRBJ1-1; D unclear. The CDR3 runs to 15 residues. Trimming removed 0 bases at V and 1 base at J, with 9 bases between. Germline V gives CDR1 LNHNV, CDR2 YYDKDF (reference sequence). The DNA of the CDR3 is TGTGCCACCAGCAGAGATCGTACAGAGAACACTGAAGCTTTCTTT. This sequence encodes CATSRDRTENTEAFF.

This chain uses TRBV6-5 with TRBJ2-7, with D unclear. The CDR3 is 13 amino acids. Germline CDR1 reads MNHEY; CDR2 reads SVGAGI. Deletions cut 2 bases from V and 4 bases from J, with 9 bases between. In nucleotides, the CDR3 is TGTGCCAGCAGTTACAGCCCTGAATACGAGCAGTACTTC. Translation gives CASSYSPEYEQYF.

V is TRBV19 and J is TRBJ1-5; D might be TRBD1 (5 bases). CDR1 and CDR2 from the germline V gene are LNHDA and SQIVND (reference sequence). The CDR3 runs to 14 residues. V was cut by 10 bases and J by 6 bases, with 19 bases left in between. CDR3 loop: CATALTGGAQPQHF. In nucleotides, the CDR3 is TGTGCCACCGCCCTAACAGGTGGAGCTCAGCCCCAGCATTTT.

The chain carries TRBV5-5 and TRBJ2-7; D is unresolved. Germline CDR1 reads SGHKS; CDR2 reads YYEKEE (reference sequence). The CDR3 is 15 amino acids. Trimming removed 0 bases from V and 0 bases from J, with 10 bases in between. The DNA for the CDR3 is TGTGCCAGCAGCTTGGGCGCATTGCTCTCCTACGAGCAGTACTTC. Protein: CASSLGALLSYEQYF.

This clone was detected once. This chain joins TRBV29-1 and TRBJ2-7; tentatively, D is TRBD2 (5 bases). CDR1 SQVTM and CDR2 ANQGSEA come from the germline V gene. Trimming took 2 bases from V and 2 from J, leaving 13 bases between them. CDR3 length equals 14 residues. In DNA form, the CDR3 reads TGCAGCGTTGAATTTGGGGAGAGGGCCTACGAGCAGTACTTC. Translating gives CSVEFGERAYEQYF.

The V call is TRBV5-4, the J call TRBJ1-2, with a weak D call TRBD1 (5 bases). V shed 1 base and J shed 3 bases, with 13 bases lying between them. The CDR3 length is 15 residues. Germline V lookup: CDR1 SGHNT, CDR2 YYREEE (reference sequence). CDR3: CASSLIPGGDYGYTF. In nucleotides, the CDR3 is TGTGCCAGCAGCTTGATTCCGGGGGGGGACTATGGCTACACCTTC.

This rearrangement joins TRBV4-3 to TRBJ1-6, with 7 bases lining up with TRBD1. The CDR3 spans 15 residues. The germline gives CDR1 LGHNA, CDR2 YSLEER. V lost 1 base and J lost 13; bases outside the gene matches: 10. The CDR3 sequence: CASSQGQGRGWPLHF. CDR3 sequence (DNA): TGCGCCAGCAGCCAAGGACAGGGCCGAGGGTGGCCCCTCCACTTT.

This clone has more than one count but fewer than ten. The sample contains more than one DNA sequence encoding this CDR3. This chain joins TRBV19 and TRBJ1-2, with 9 bases fitting TRBD1. With 5 bases clipped from V and 4 bases from J, the junction kept 8 bases outside the gene matches. The CDR3 spans 15 residues. CDR1 is LNHDA, CDR2 SQIVND, per germline (reference sequence). The CDR3 loop is CASSPRTGEAYGYTF. CDR3 in DNA: TGTGCCAGTAGTCCACGGACAGGGGAGGCCTATGGCTACACCTTC.

Only a few counts were recorded for this clone. The chain joins TRBV5-4 to TRBJ2-7; a weak D match, TRBD1 (6 bases). Trimming left V 0 bases short and J 0 bases short, with 10 bases between. The CDR3 has 15 residues. From germline, CDR1 is SGHNT and CDR2 YYREEE (reference sequence). The CDR3 bases are TGTGCCAGCAGCTTGGGACAGGAGAGCTCCTACGAGCAGTACTTC. Translated, it gives CASSLGQESSYEQYF.

The genes are TRBV9 and TRBJ2-2; maybe TRBD2 (5 bases). With 4 bases removed from V and 4 bases from J, the gap between germline ends came to 8 bases. Looked up from germline, CDR1 is SGDLS and CDR2 is YYNGEE. The CDR3 sequence is 13 residues long. For the CDR3, the DNA is TGTGCCAGCAGCCCTGGGAGCACCGGGGAGCTGTTTTTT. Its protein is CASSPGSTGELFF.

This sequence joins TRBV7-8 and TRBJ1-2; tentatively, D is TRBD1 (6 bases). The CDR3 is made up of 13 amino acids. V gave up 8 bases and J gave up 6 bases, with 16 bases separating them. Germline V lookup: CDR1 SGHVS, CDR2 FQNEAQ. CDR3 sequence reads: CASQDRGADGYTF. CDR3 nucleotide sequence: TGTGCCAGCCAGGATCGGGGGGCGGATGGCTACACCTTC.

The CDR3 protein is CASGQFTEAFF. The CDR3 DNA sequence: TGTGCTTCCGGACAGTTCACTGAAGCTTTCTTT. V usage is TRBV19 and J usage is TRBJ1-1, with TRBD1 as a possible D gene (6 bases). The CDR3 sequence is 11 residues long. Germline CDR1 LNHDA, CDR2 SQIVND (reference sequence).